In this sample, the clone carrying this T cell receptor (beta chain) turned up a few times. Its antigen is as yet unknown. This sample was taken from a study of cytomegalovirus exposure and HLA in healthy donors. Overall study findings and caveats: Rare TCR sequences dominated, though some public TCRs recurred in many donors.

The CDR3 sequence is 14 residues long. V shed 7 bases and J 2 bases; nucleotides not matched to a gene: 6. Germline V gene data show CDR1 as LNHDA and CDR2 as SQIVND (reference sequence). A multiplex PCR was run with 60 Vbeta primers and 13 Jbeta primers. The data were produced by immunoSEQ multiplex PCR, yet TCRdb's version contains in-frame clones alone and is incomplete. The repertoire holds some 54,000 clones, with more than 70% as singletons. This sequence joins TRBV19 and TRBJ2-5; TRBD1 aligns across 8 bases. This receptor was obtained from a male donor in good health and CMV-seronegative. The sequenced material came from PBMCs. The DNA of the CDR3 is TGTGCCAGTAATTCCCGGACAGGGCAAGAGACCCAGTACTTC. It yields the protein CASNSRTGQETQYF.